Below, 27 T cell receptor beta chains from the same sample are listed, as sequenced in a study of T cell responses to AZD1222 COVID-19 vaccine (dated by TCRdb to the early 2020s). The library came from the immunoSEQ multiplex PCR assay. TCRdb holds this immuneACCESS table with in-frame rearrangements only. Some clones are missing; in checked studies, unresolved V genes explain under half, and the rest has no known cause. The sample contains over 80,000 clones, just over 90% of them found a single time. The top ten clones comprise approximately 9% of the sample. The sample's time point label, in plain terms: about 28 days (+/-7) after the second vaccine dose. The material sequenced was peripheral blood, taken 28 days after the second AZD1222 dose. These receptors all come from an adult who received the AZD1222 COVID-19 vaccine.

This chain links TRBV28 with TRBJ2-1; 8 nucleotides match TRBD2. The CDR3 spans 15 residues. The V gene end was trimmed by 4 bases and the J gene end by 3 bases; junction bases not matched to a gene: 5. In germline, CDR1 is MDHEN, CDR2 SYDVKM. The CDR3 protein is CASSSPAGGYNEQFF. The CDR3 bases are TGTGCCAGCAGTTCCCCGGCGGGAGGCTACAATGAGCAGTTCTTC.

V gene TRBV5-8 combines with J gene TRBJ2-1; unclear D gene. CDR3 length: 14 residues. Trimming took off 6 bases at V and 0 bases at J, with 10 bases between the two ends. Germline lookup yields CDR1 SGHTS and CDR2 YDEGEE. The CDR3 nucleotides read TGTGCCAGCATGAGGTGGAGCTCCTACAATGAGCAGTTCTTC. The encoded protein is CASMRWSSYNEQFF. The complete variable domain, with remaining parts taken from reference TRBV5-8 and TRBJ2-1, reads EAGVTQSPTHLIKTRGQQATLRCSPISGHTSVYWYQQALGLGLQFLLWYDEGEERNRGNFPPRFSGRQFPNYSSELNVNALELEDSALYLCASMRWSSYNEQFFGPGTRLTVL.

V is TRBV5-1 and J is TRBJ1-1, with TRBD1 matching 7 bases. The CDR3 sequence is 14 residues long. Germline V gene data show CDR1 as SGHRS and CDR2 as YFSETQ. After removal of 4 bases from V and 4 bases from J, the junction contained 7 bases not matched to a gene. The CDR3 DNA follows: TGCGCCAGCAGCGCCACACAGGGGAGCACTGAAGCTTTCTTT. Translating gives CASSATQGSTEAFF.

The V call is TRBV7-2, the J call TRBJ1-4; 9 nucleotides align to TRBD1. The CDR3 totals 17 residues. J was trimmed by 2 bases and V by 4 bases; bases with no gene match: 8. Germline loops: CDR1 SGHTA, CDR2 FQGNSA. The CDR3 reads CASSSGSTGGTNEKLFF. The CDR3 DNA follows: TGTGCCAGCAGCTCGGGGTCGACAGGGGGTACTAATGAAAAACTGTTTTTT.

This clone was recorded once. This chain connects TRBV5-4 to TRBJ2-1, with TRBD1 identical over 9 bases. This CDR3 contains 15 residues. Losses at the gene ends were 2 bases for V and 5 bases for J; bases not matched to a gene: 5. CDR1 SGHNT and CDR2 YYREEE come from the germline V gene (reference sequence). As DNA, the CDR3 is TGTGCCAGCAGCTTAAGGACAGGGGTGGACAATGAGCAGTTCTTC. Amino acids: CASSLRTGVDNEQFF.

This clone was observed once. This chain links TRBV6-5 with TRBJ2-7, with 7 bases identical to TRBD2. This CDR3 spans 11 amino acids. Germline V gives CDR1 MNHEY, CDR2 SVGAGI. The V segment lost 7 bases and the J segment 7 bases; nucleotides outside the gene matches: 4. CDR3 DNA sequence: TGTGCCAGCACCAACGGGGGGGAGCAGTACTTC. This gives the protein CASTNGGEQYF.

The chain employs TRBV24-1 and TRBJ1-5, with a possible D match to TRBD1 (5 bases). This CDR3 contains 16 residues. Germline V gene sequence: CDR1 KGHDR, CDR2 SFDVKD. V was trimmed by 4 bases and J by 1 base, leaving 13 bases between them. The DNA of the CDR3 is TGTGCCACCAGTGACCGTTACCAGGGAAGCAATCAGCCCCAGCATTTT. Its translation: CATSDRYQGSNQPQHF.

The V gene is TRBV6-5, the J gene TRBJ1-2, with 7 nucleotides matching TRBD1. The V gene end was trimmed by 9 bases and the J gene end by 5 bases; junction bases not matched to a gene: 9. The CDR3 sequence is 13 residues long. CDR1 MNHEY and CDR2 SVGAGI come from the germline V gene. CDR3 in amino acids: CASRRTGSYGYTF. The CDR3 coding sequence is TGTGCCAGTCGGAGGACAGGTTCTTATGGCTACACCTTC.

This chain uses TRBV19 with TRBJ2-7, with 8 bases that match TRBD1. Trimming took 3 bases from V and 3 from J; bases not matched to a gene: 4. The germline V gene has CDR1 LNHDA and CDR2 SQIVND (reference sequence). The CDR3 spans 14 residues. DNA of the CDR3: TGTGCCAGTAGTATGGGGGGACAGGACTACGAGCAGTACTTC. As protein: CASSMGGQDYEQYF.

This chain links TRBV5-1 with TRBJ1-1, with 7 bases that match TRBD1. This CDR3 has 14 amino acids. V dropped 4 bases and J dropped 3; count of bases not matched to a gene: 6. The V gene's germline CDR1 is SGHRS and CDR2 YFSETQ. CDR3 protein: CASSVRQGYTEAFF. CDR3 DNA sequence: TGCGCCAGCAGCGTCCGACAGGGATACACTGAAGCTTTCTTT.

The chain carries TRBV4-1 and TRBJ2-3; 10 bases map to TRBD1. With V trimmed by 5 bases and J by 3 bases, 5 bases remained unmatched. CDR3 size: 15 residues. Germline lookup yields CDR1 MGHRA and CDR2 YSYEKL. The CDR3 coding sequence is TGCGCCAGCAGCTACCGACAGGGGGCGACAGATACGCAGTATTTT. It specifies CASSYRQGATDTQYF.

The V call is TRBV6-2 or TRBV6-3, the J call TRBJ1-1; D might be TRBD1 (5 bases). Per germline, CDR1 MNHEY and CDR2 SVGEGT. With 5 bases removed from V and 1 base from J, the gap between germline ends came to 8 bases. The CDR3 has 13 residues. CDR3 DNA: TGTGCCAGCAGTGCCACAGGGAACACTGAAGCTTTCTTT. Translation: CASSATGNTEAFF.

Written as DNA, the CDR3 is TGTGCCAGCAGTGAAGCATCCCAGGTGGCACCACGATATGGCTACACCTTC. Translation: CASSEASQVAPRYGYTF. The chain couples TRBV2 to TRBJ1-2; no clear D gene. Germline V gene lookup returns CDR1 SNHLY and CDR2 FYNNEI. The V end lost 0 bases, the J end lost 5 bases, and 19 bases lay between the germline ends. The CDR3 runs to 17 residues.

V is TRBV2 and J is TRBJ2-2, with D maybe TRBD2 (5 bases). From germline, CDR1 is SNHLY and CDR2 FYNNEI. The CDR3 contains 14 residues. V was cut by 10 bases and J by 7 bases, with 19 bases left in between. CDR3 DNA: TGTGCCACTCACCTCGGGGAGAGCAGCGGGGAGCTGTTTTTT. Amino acids: CATHLGESSGELFF.

This chain joins TRBV7-9 and TRBJ1-1; no reliable D call. From germline, CDR1 is SEHNR and CDR2 FQNEAQ (reference sequence). The V end was cut by 2 bases, the J end by 1 base, with 8 bases between. This CDR3 is 14 amino acids long. CDR3 residues: CASSLLPKNTEAFF. CDR3 bases: TGTGCCAGCAGCTTATTACCAAAGAACACTGAAGCTTTCTTT.

As regards this clone: The sample holds other DNA sequences that translate to the same CDR3. J is TRBJ2-7 and V is TRBV6-5; 8 bases agree with TRBD1. Looked up from germline, CDR1 is MNHEY and CDR2 is SVGAGI. The CDR3 contains 14 residues. With V trimmed by 8 bases and J by 4 bases, 10 bases remained unmatched. The CDR3 sequence: CASRPGQGAYEQYF. CDR3 sequence (DNA): TGTGCCAGCCGGCCGGGCCAGGGGGCTTACGAGCAGTACTTC.

The chain couples TRBV7-2 to TRBJ2-2; 8 nucleotides match TRBD2. Germline CDR1 SGHTA, CDR2 FQGNSA. The length of the CDR3 is 15 residues. Unmatched junction bases numbered 9, after V lost 6 bases and J lost 6 bases. DNA for the CDR3: TGTGCCAGCAGAAGAAGCGGGAGATGGGCCGGGGAGCTGTTTTTT. Its protein product is CASRRSGRWAGELFF.

This chain links TRBV15 with TRBJ1-3; D gene uncertain. The germline CDR1 and CDR2 sequences are LNHNV and YYDKDF (reference sequence). With 8 bases removed from V and 0 bases from J, the gap between germline ends came to 5 bases. The CDR3 extends over 12 amino acids. CDR3 nucleotide sequence: TGTGCCACCCGTAACTCTGGAAACACCATATATTTT. It codes for CATRNSGNTIYF.

The chain carries TRBV19 and TRBJ1-3, with D maybe TRBD1 (6 bases). V was trimmed by 6 bases and J by 8 bases, leaving 26 bases between them. CDR1 LNHDA and CDR2 SQIVND come from the germline V gene (reference sequence). The CDR3 is made up of 17 amino acids. The CDR3 DNA sequence: TGTGCCAGTAGCCGGTGGGGCAGGGGCCGTCGGGGAGACACCATATATTTT. This encodes CASSRWGRGRRGDTIYF.

The sample holds one count of this clone. This sequence joins TRBV24-1 and TRBJ1-2, with D unresolved. V dropped 10 bases and J dropped 0 bases, with 14 bases sitting between them. CDR1 and CDR2 (germline): KGHDR, SFDVKD. This CDR3 comprises 14 residues. CDR3 region: CATRPQIANYGYTF. As DNA, the CDR3 is TGTGCCACAAGACCCCAGATAGCTAACTATGGCTACACCTTC.

The chain couples TRBV9 to TRBJ1-1, with D hard to call. The CDR3 has 14 amino acids. Germline V gives CDR1 SGDLS, CDR2 YYNGEE. Trimming pared 0 bases from V and 4 bases from J, leaving 10 bases between. The CDR3 DNA reads TGTGCCAGCAGCGTAGTTAGAGGAGGCACTGAAGCTTTCTTT. It codes for CASSVVRGGTEAFF.

The V and J genes are TRBV18 and TRBJ1-3, with D maybe TRBD1 (6 bases). Germline V CDR1 and CDR2: KGHSH, LQKENI. CDR3 length equals 17 residues. V lost 2 bases and J lost 0, with 14 bases in between. CDR3 nucleotides: TGTGCCAGCTCACCATATGCGGACAGACTCTCTGGAAACACCATATATTTT. Translated: CASSPYADRLSGNTIYF.

This chain joins TRBV6-2 or TRBV6-3 and TRBJ2-1, with D maybe TRBD2 (5 bases). CDR1 is MNHEY, CDR2 SVGEGT, per germline. The CDR3 covers 14 residues. V was cut by 6 bases and J by 5 bases, with 14 bases left in between. CDR3 sequence: CASSLDYGDNEQFF. As DNA, the CDR3 is TGTGCCAGCAGCTTAGACTATGGGGACAATGAGCAGTTCTTC.

This chain links TRBV6-4 with TRBJ2-2, with D tentatively TRBD1 (6 bases). Per germline, CDR1 MRHNA and CDR2 SNTAGT. Trimming took off 3 bases at V and 5 bases at J, with 13 bases between the two ends. The CDR3 contains 15 residues. As DNA, the CDR3 is TGTGCCAGCAGTGAGACAGGCCTGGGGACCGGGGAGCTGTTTTTT. Translated: CASSETGLGTGELFF.

This chain links TRBV7-2 with TRBJ2-4; 8 bases fit TRBD2. The junction had 6 bases not matched to a gene; V was cut back by 5 bases and J by 0 bases. Germline values: CDR1 SGHTA, CDR2 FQGNSA. The CDR3 contains 16 residues. CDR3 loop: CASSPERELAKNIQYF. CDR3 bases: TGTGCCAGCAGCCCCGAGCGGGAGCTAGCCAAAAACATTCAGTACTTC.

V and J are TRBV27 and TRBJ1-5, with unresolved D. The CDR3 contains 14 residues. Looked up from germline, CDR1 is MNHEY and CDR2 is SMNVEV (reference sequence). The ends were cut back, 4 bases at V and 0 bases at J, with 7 bases in the middle. DNA for the CDR3: TGTGCCAGCAGTTCACCTCATAGCAATCAGCCCCAGCATTTT. This gives the protein CASSSPHSNQPQHF.

The J gene is TRBJ2-1, the V gene TRBV4-2, with 8 positions matching TRBD2. Germline assignment: CDR1 LGHNA and CDR2 YNFKEQ. J lost 2 bases, V lost 3 bases, and 6 bases had no gene match. CDR3 size: 16 residues. The CDR3 is CASSQERERTYNEQFF. The CDR3 region has the DNA TGTGCCAGCAGCCAGGAGCGGGAGCGAACCTACAATGAGCAGTTCTTC.